Listed below are T cell receptor beta chains from one sample, sequenced in a study of cytomegalovirus exposure and HLA in healthy donors. Here immunoSEQ multiplex PCR was the method, and the copy in TCRdb shows in-frame clones only, minus some. The data hold approximately 170,000 clones, with around 72% observed a single time. The source material was PBMCs. These receptors were collected from a woman in her thirties or forties in good health and CMV-seropositive. Both conserved end residues are part of each CDR3. The D gene is left open where the match is weak. The size of a clone is reported for some rows only, either as once, few or many, or as a class for expanded clones.

j_call d_call clone_size v_call cdr3_aa cdr3_nt
TRBJ1-2 . . TRBV28 CASIRGSNYGYTF TGTGCCAGCATCCGGGGGTCTAACTATGGCTACACCTTC
TRBJ1-2 . few TRBV7-8 CASSPRINWSYGYTF TGTGCCAGCAGCCCGAGGATCAACTGGAGCTATGGCTACACCTTC
TRBJ1-1 . . TRBV15 CATSRDGGNGAEAFF TGTGCCACCAGCAGAGATGGGGGGAACGGGGCTGAAGCTTTCTTT
TRBJ2-7 TRBD1 . TRBV11-2 CASSETGVYEQYF TGTGCCAGCAGCGAAACAGGGGTCTACGAGCAGTACTTC
TRBJ1-3 . once TRBV6-5 CASSRGIGQGNTIYF TGTGCCAGCAGCCGGGGGATAGGACAAGGAAACACCATATATTTT
TRBJ1-2 TRBD1 . TRBV5-1 CASSRPGQGYVYTF TGCGCCAGCAGCCGTCCGGGACAGGGCTATGTCTACACCTTC
TRBJ2-3 . . TRBV6-6 CASSLIAGTDTQYF TGTGCCAGCAGTCTCATTGCGGGCACAGATACGCAGTATTTT
TRBJ1-2 . . TRBV19 CASSIDIQGNGYTF TGTGCCAGTAGTATAGACATACAGGGCAATGGCTACACCTTC
TRBJ1-4 . . TRBV9 CASSPSGQSDEKLFF TGTGCCAGCAGCCCCTCCGGACAGTCGGATGAAAAACTGTTTTTT
TRBJ2-2 . . TRBV18 CASSKNEGGAGELFF TGTGCCAGCTCCAAAAACGAGGGCGGCGCCGGGGAGCTGTTTTTT
TRBJ1-2 . . TRBV29-1 CSVVDQGRYGYTF TGCAGCGTTGTGGACCAGGGCAGATATGGCTACACCTTC
TRBJ1-1 . . TRBV6-6 CASSYSTGNTEAFF TGTGCCAGCAGTTACTCGACAGGGAACACTGAAGCTTTCTTT
TRBJ1-2 . . TRBV4-3 CASSQARVNYGYTF TGCGCCAGCAGCCAAGCCAGGGTAAACTATGGCTACACCTTC
TRBJ1-6 TRBD1 few TRBV7-8 CASSSHDREYSPLHF TGTGCCAGCAGCTCCCACGACAGGGAATATTCACCCCTCCACTTT
TRBJ2-7 TRBD1 . TRBV27 CASSLSTGGYEQYF TGTGCCAGCAGTTTATCAACAGGGGGCTACGAGCAGTACTTC
TRBJ2-3 TRBD1 . TRBV7-2 CASTETGGYSDTQYF TGTGCCAGCACCGAGACAGGGGGGTATTCAGATACGCAGTATTTT
TRBJ1-5 TRBD1 . TRBV2 CASGQDVGQPQHF TGTGCCAGCGGACAGGACGTAGGTCAGCCCCAGCATTTT
TRBJ2-7 TRBD2 . TRBV19 CASSYSREQPYEQYF TGTGCCAGTTCCTACTCGCGGGAGCAGCCCTACGAGCAGTACTTC
TRBJ2-1 . . TRBV6-5 CASSPRGLALNEQFF TGTGCCAGCAGCCCCCGCGGGTTAGCCCTAAATGAGCAGTTCTTC
TRBJ1-3 . . TRBV10-3 CATRGSGNTIYF TGTGCCACGAGGGGGTCAGGAAACACCATATATTTT
TRBJ1-2 . . TRBV30 CALLQGLYGYTF TGTGCCTTACTACAGGGTCTGTATGGCTACACCTTC
TRBJ2-5 TRBD2 . TRBV18 CASSPSLAGALIQETQYF TGTGCCAGCTCACCGAGCCTAGCGGGGGCGCTGATCCAAGAGACCCAGTACTTC
TRBJ1-4 . . TRBV5-8 CASSLGRLNEKLFF TGTGCCAGCAGCTTGGGGCGACTCAATGAAAAACTGTTTTTT
TRBJ1-1 TRBD1 . TRBV4-2 CASSQADRVDTEAFF TGTGCCAGCAGCCAGGCCGACAGGGTGGACACTGAAGCTTTCTTT
TRBJ2-2 TRBD1 . TRBV7-9 CASSLGSGTGWNTGELFF TGTGCCAGCAGCTTAGGCTCCGGGACAGGATGGAACACCGGGGAGCTGTTTTTT
TRBJ2-5 TRBD1 . TRBV5-4 CASSPRDQGAVETQYF TGTGCCAGCAGCCCCCGGGATCAGGGGGCGGTTGAGACCCAGTACTTC
TRBJ2-4 TRBD2 . TRBV18 CASSSDRGGFSKNIQYF TGTGCCAGCTCATCGGATCGGGGGGGCTTCTCCAAAAACATTCAGTACTTC
TRBJ2-7 TRBD1 . TRBV5-1 CASSLFGGTGFDEQYF TGCGCCAGCAGCTTGTTTGGAGGGACAGGTTTCGACGAGCAGTACTTC
TRBJ1-1 . . TRBV7-3 CASSPQGLAEAFF TGTGCCAGCAGCCCCCAGGGGCTGGCTGAAGCTTTCTTT
TRBJ2-7 TRBD1 . TRBV11-2 CASSVRLDRVGHEQYF TGTGCCAGCAGCGTACGCCTAGACAGGGTAGGACACGAGCAGTACTTC
TRBJ1-2 . . TRBV5-1 CASSYDRNYGYTF TGCGCCAGCAGCTACGACAGGAACTATGGCTACACCTTC
TRBJ2-3 . . TRBV5-1 CASSLGGGSGASADTQYF TGCGCCAGCAGCTTGGGCGGGGGCAGCGGGGCCTCCGCGGATACGCAGTATTTT
TRBJ2-1 . . TRBV15 CATSGGDSYNEQFF TGTGCCACCAGCGGCGGGGACTCCTACAATGAGCAGTTCTTC
TRBJ1-2 . . TRBV6-1 CASSEAITVGYTF TGTGCCAGCAGTGAAGCGATAACAGTCGGCTACACCTTC
TRBJ1-1 . . TRBV2 CASSVELLNTEAFF TGTGCCAGCAGTGTCGAACTGTTAAACACTGAAGCTTTCTTT
TRBJ2-2 . . TRBV29-1 CSVGQAWGELFF TGCAGCGTTGGGCAGGCTTGGGGGGAGCTGTTTTTT
TRBJ2-2 . . TRBV2 CASMGGGGQSGELFF TGTGCCAGCATGGGGGGAGGGGGGCAATCCGGGGAGCTGTTTTTT
TRBJ2-2 TRBD2 few TRBV7-9 CASSLLAVNTGELFF TGTGCCAGCAGCCTACTAGCGGTTAACACCGGGGAGCTGTTTTTT
TRBJ1-6 . . TRBV30 CAWSAGSGDNSPLHF TGTGCCTGGAGTGCAGGGTCCGGCGATAATTCACCCCTCCACTTT
TRBJ2-3 TRBD2 . TRBV9 CASSVVAGGPGNTDTQYF TGTGCCAGCAGCGTAGTTGCGGGGGGGCCGGGCAACACAGATACGCAGTATTTT
TRBJ2-3 TRBD2 . TRBV29-1 CSELTSGDTQYF TGCAGCGAACTGACTAGCGGCGATACGCAGTATTTT
TRBJ1-6 . . TRBV30 CAWSRVQGQNYNSPLHF TGTGCCTGGAGTAGGGTGCAGGGCCAAAATTATAATTCACCCCTCCACTTT
TRBJ1-2 TRBD1 . TRBV27 CASRYTGTGYGYTF TGTGCCAGCAGGTACACCGGGACAGGGTATGGCTACACCTTC